This entry features one T cell receptor beta chain sequence. The antigen is undetermined. The sample comes from a study of Ad26.COV2.S vaccination and SARS-CoV-2 variants. General observations from the study: The analyses of TCR breadth and depth may have understated the size of total T cell responses.

TCRdb's table, derived via immunoSEQ multiplex PCR, lists solely in-frame clones and lacks some. The sample contains about 410,000 clones, roughly 90% of which appear only once. The germline V gene has CDR1 KGHSH and CDR2 LQKENI. Trimming pared 1 base from V and 0 bases from J, leaving 5 bases between. CDR3 length equals 14 residues. Sample treatment: some 20 received Ad26.COV2.S at low or high dose, single or two shots; 5 received placebo; per-sample allocation not given. Sample collection was performed on day 63 after the first vaccine or placebo injection. This TCR was recovered from a person aged 18-65 years who received the Ad26.COV2.S COVID-19 vaccine or a placebo. The chain links TRBV18 to TRBJ2-3, with D hard to call. This specimen was peripheral blood, taken in a trial of Ad26.COV2.S vaccine versus placebo. CDR3 sequence (DNA): TGTGCCAGCTCACCACTCCAGAGCACAGATACGCAGTATTTT. Its protein product is CASSPLQSTDTQYF.